This entry lists 7 T cell receptor beta chains sequenced from one sample in a study of cytomegalovirus exposure and HLA in healthy donors. Only in-frame clones appear in the TCRdb table, and some are missing; sequencing was by immunoSEQ multiplex PCR. The data show around 71,000 clones, with 85% to 95% seen just once and under 1.5% held by the top ten. Source material: PBMCs. The origin of the receptors is a man younger than 35 in good health and CMV-seropositive.

Remarks on this clone: Other DNA sequences within the sample encode an identical CDR3. The rearrangement uses TRBV10-1 and TRBJ1-1; D unclear. CDR1 and CDR2 (germline): WNHNN, SYGVQD (reference sequence). V shed 3 bases and J shed 1 base, with 3 bases lying between them. The CDR3 has 12 amino acids. The CDR3 nucleotides read TGCGCCAGCAGTGATCAGAACACTGAAGCTTTCTTT. Translated, it gives CASSDQNTEAFF.

The J gene is TRBJ1-1, the V gene TRBV5-4; D gene unclear. The CDR3 has 13 residues. Trimming took off 0 bases at V and 8 bases at J, with 11 bases between the two ends. Germline CDR1 is SGHNT and CDR2 is YYREEE (reference sequence). CDR3 sequence reads: CASSLAGLAEAFF. The DNA for the CDR3 is TGTGCCAGCAGCTTGGCCGGTCTCGCCGAAGCTTTCTTT.

The V gene is TRBV15, the J gene TRBJ2-2, with D uncertain. The CDR3 extends over 15 amino acids. Germline CDR1 and CDR2: LNHNV and YYDKDF (reference sequence). V was shortened by 6 bases and J by 1 base, with 12 bases between the two germline ends. The CDR3: CATRTSRGNTGELFF. In DNA, the CDR3 is TGTGCCACCAGAACCTCGCGCGGGAACACCGGGGAGCTGTTTTTT.

The chain recombines TRBV5-1 with TRBJ2-3; 7 nucleotides line up with TRBD2. The CDR3 has 15 residues. V gave up 1 base and J gave up 4 bases; unmatched junction bases: 6. Germline V gene lookup returns CDR1 SGHRS and CDR2 YFSETQ. CDR3 sequence: CASSLTAGVADTQYF. The DNA for the CDR3 is TGCGCCAGCAGCTTGACGGCGGGAGTGGCAGATACGCAGTATTTT.

With regard to this clone: Other DNA sequences of this sample code for an identical CDR3. V is TRBV19 and J is TRBJ2-7; tentatively, D is TRBD2 (6 bases). Trimming took off 1 base at V and 0 bases at J, with 7 bases between the two ends. The germline gives CDR1 LNHDA, CDR2 SQIVND (reference sequence). This CDR3 has 14 residues. CDR3 loop: CASSIVGSSYEQYF. DNA for the CDR3: TGTGCCAGTAGTATAGTCGGGAGCTCCTACGAGCAGTACTTC.

The chain is built from TRBV27 and TRBJ2-5; TRBD1 aligns across 10 bases. The CDR3 covers 18 residues. V shed 3 bases and J 4 bases; nucleotides not matched to a gene: 14. Germline CDR1 MNHEY, CDR2 SMNVEV (reference sequence). CDR3 in amino acids: CASSFFPSDRGLSETQYF. The CDR3 coding sequence is TGTGCCAGCAGTTTCTTTCCCTCAGACAGGGGGCTTTCAGAGACCCAGTACTTC.

The chain uses TRBV28 and TRBJ2-5; 7 nucleotides agree with TRBD2. Germline V gives CDR1 MDHEN, CDR2 SYDVKM. Trimming cost V 5 bases and J 5 bases; bases outside gene matches: 5. This CDR3 is 13 amino acids long. The CDR3 coding sequence is TGTGCCAGCAGTCGTCAGGGAGGGGAGACCCAGTACTTC. It codes for CASSRQGGETQYF.